This T cell receptor beta chain was identified in a study of T-cell memory formation after mild COVID-19 (dated by TCRdb to about 2021). About the full investigation: TCR sequence clusters from the two donors were largely donor specific. Two young, previously healthy adult volunteers made up the cohort, one male and one female. In two donors, T-cell clones that expanded and contracted after mild COVID-19 were tracked by sequencing TCRalpha and TCRbeta repertoires over time. Results the study describes overall, beyond this receptor: Contracting CD4+ clones were located mainly in the CM and EM memory subsets, whereas CD8+ clones were found to be enriched in EMRA. Balanced CD4/CD8 phenotypes were observed for clones contracting from day 15 to 85, whereas a bias towards CD4+ was observed for a second wave of clones expanding from day 15 to 37. Only a couple of mild cases were covered in the study, and larger cohorts including severe cases with pre-infection samples were considered necessary. Some responding clones were detected in pre-infection memory, which suggested that pre-existing cross-reactive memory T cells had joined the SARS-CoV-2 response. SARS-CoV-2 specificity of the second-wave clones peaking on day 37 was not confirmed.

With respect to this clonotype: Its antigen remains undetermined. Qualities for individual bases were not recorded, and no much larger clone is one base off.

For sequencing, an Illumina NovaSeq 6000 was employed. TCRalpha and TCRbeta cDNA libraries were constructed by 5'RACE with constant-segment primers, with sample barcodes and unique molecular identifiers being introduced. Trizol reagent was used to extract RNA from every sample. Amplification of the libraries took two PCR steps, and the second step added a second sample barcode plus Illumina TruSeq adapters. Sequencing of libraries was performed on an Illumina NovaSeq with 2 x 150 bp paired-end reads. The published analysis was carried out like this. With migec v1.2.7, reads were demultiplexed and then collapsed into UMI-guided consensus sequences. With mixcr v2.1.11, UMI consensuses were aligned to TRA and TRB V and J templates and assembled into clonotypes. Clonotypes were classified as expanded or contracted when called significant by both edgeR and NoisET, with noise models trained on biological replicates. edgeR calls used a false discovery rate-adjusted p below 0.01 and a log2 fold-change threshold of 1. As an exploratory analysis of dynamics, PCA with hierarchical clustering was applied to max-normalized trajectories of the 1000 most abundant clonotypes. The CD4 or CD8 phenotype of responding clones was assigned using the separately sequenced CD4+ and CD8+ repertoires. TCRdb handled the public reads itself, with Q25 trimming in fastp and clone calling in MiXCR, and kept productive beta chains. Rows are combined by CDR3 protein, so each entry shows the most common genes and DNA. For this entry, the V and J calls and clone size follow TCRdb and not the study's own pipeline. This sample comprises roughly 120,000 distinct CDR3 sequences, approximately 21% of them detected only once. About 38% of the sample belongs to the ten largest clones.

Ficoll-Paque density gradient centrifugation was used to isolate PBMCs. V sheds 5 bases and J sheds 6 bases, leaving 10 bases between their ends. CDR1 and CDR2 are drawn from the germline V gene: SGHAT, FQNNGV. The CDR3 runs 12 amino acids, cysteine and phenylalanine included. Solely the CDR3 DNA is kept, with 36 bases framed from the first base. The rearrangement combines TRBV11-2 with TRBJ1-1; TRBD1 is possibly the D segment (6 matching bases). The clonotype was recovered from a man younger than 35 who had mild COVID-19 (a few samples of this study predate the infection). The sample titles of this study are shuffled in the database, so cell type and time point are left out; the donor was told from shared clones. Sequenced material: PBMCs or a T cell subset sorted from them (not recorded which). The CDR3 region has the sequence CASSLAGAEAFF. The DNA sequence follows: TGTGCCAGCAGCCTTGCAGGGGCTGAAGCTTTCTTT.